This T cell receptor beta chain is drawn from a study of blood T cell repertoires in COVID-19. The CDR3 length is 14 residues. From germline, CDR1 is SGHDN and CDR2 FVKESK. V lost 4 bases, J lost 2 bases, and 9 bases lay in between. Assay: immunoSEQ multiplex PCR; the TCRdb copy retains only in-frame clones and omits some. The data show hundreds of thousands of clones, with about 79% seen just once and about 9.6% held by the top ten. Sequences were obtained from peripheral blood. This sequence joins TRBV14 and TRBJ1-5; the D gene is possibly TRBD1 (5 bases). The source is a man older than 75 with acute or convalescent COVID-19. The CDR3 region has the DNA TGTGCCAGCAGCCCGGGGGGAGGCAATCAGCCCCAGCATTTT. Amino acid sequence: CASSPGGGNQPQHF.